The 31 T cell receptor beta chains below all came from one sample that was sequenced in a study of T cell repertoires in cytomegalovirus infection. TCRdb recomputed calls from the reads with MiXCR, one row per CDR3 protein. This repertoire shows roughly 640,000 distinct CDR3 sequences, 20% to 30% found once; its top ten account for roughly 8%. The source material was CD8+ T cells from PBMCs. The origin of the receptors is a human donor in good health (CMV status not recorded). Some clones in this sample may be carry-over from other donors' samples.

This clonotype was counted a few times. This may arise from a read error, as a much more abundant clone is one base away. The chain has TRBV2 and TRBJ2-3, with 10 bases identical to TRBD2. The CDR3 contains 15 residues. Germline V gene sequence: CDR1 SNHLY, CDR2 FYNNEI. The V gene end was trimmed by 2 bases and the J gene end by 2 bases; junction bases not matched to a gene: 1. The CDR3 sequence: CASSELAGATDTQYF. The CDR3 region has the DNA TGTGCCAGCAGTGAACTAGCGGGGGCCACAGATACGCAGTATTTT.

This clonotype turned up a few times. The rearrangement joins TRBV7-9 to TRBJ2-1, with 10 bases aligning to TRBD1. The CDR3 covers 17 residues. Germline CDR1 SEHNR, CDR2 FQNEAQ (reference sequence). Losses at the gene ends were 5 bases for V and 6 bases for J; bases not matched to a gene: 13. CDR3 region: CASSPKIRTGGPNEQFF. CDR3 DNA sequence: TGTGCCAGCAGCCCCAAAATAAGGACAGGGGGGCCCAATGAGCAGTTCTTC.

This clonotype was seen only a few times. Here the CDR3 DNA reads TGTGCCAGCAGTTTTCAGGCAAGGGGGATGAACACTGAAGCTTTCTTT. Its protein product is CASSFQARGMNTEAFF. This chain links TRBV28 with TRBJ1-1, with a weak D call TRBD1 (6 bases). The CDR3 is 16 amino acids. Looked up from germline, CDR1 is MDHEN and CDR2 is SYDVKM. The ends were cut back, 3 bases at V and 0 bases at J, with 14 bases in the middle.

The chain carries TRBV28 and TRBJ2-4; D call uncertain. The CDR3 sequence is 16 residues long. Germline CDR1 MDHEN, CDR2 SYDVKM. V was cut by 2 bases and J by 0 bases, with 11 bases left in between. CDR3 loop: CASSLTADLAKNIQYF. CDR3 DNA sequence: TGTGCCAGCAGTTTAACGGCAGATTTAGCCAAAAACATTCAGTACTTC.

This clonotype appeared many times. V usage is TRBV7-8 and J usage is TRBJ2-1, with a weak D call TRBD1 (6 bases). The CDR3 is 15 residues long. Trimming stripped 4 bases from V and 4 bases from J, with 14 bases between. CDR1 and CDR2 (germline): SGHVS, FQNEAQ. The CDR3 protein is CASSSMDSPYNEQFF. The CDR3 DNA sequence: TGTGCCAGCAGCTCCATGGACAGCCCGTACAATGAGCAGTTCTTC.

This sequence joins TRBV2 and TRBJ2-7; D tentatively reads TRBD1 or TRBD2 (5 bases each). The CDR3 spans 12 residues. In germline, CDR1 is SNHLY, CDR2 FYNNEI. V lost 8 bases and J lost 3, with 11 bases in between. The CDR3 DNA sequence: TGTGCCAGCCAGAGGGGTCTCTACGAGCAGTACGTC. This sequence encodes CASQRGLYEQYV.

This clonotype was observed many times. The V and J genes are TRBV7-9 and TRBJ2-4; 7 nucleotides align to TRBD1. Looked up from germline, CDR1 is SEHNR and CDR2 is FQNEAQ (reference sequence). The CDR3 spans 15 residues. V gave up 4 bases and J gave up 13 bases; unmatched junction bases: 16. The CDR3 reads CASSSDRDRATIQYF. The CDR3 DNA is TGTGCCAGCAGCTCAGACAGAGACAGGGCTACCATACAGTACTTC.

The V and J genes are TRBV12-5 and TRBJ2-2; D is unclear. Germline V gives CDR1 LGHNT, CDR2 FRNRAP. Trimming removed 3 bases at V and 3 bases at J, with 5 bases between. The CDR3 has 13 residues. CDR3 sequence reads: CASGFSDTGELFF. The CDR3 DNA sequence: TGTGCTAGTGGTTTCAGCGACACCGGGGAGCTGTTTTTT.

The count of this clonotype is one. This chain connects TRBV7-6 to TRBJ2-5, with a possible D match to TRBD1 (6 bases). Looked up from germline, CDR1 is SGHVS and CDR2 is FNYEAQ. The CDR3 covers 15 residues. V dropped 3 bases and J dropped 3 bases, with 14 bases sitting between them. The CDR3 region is CASSFPWTAKETQYF. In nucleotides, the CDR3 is TGTGCCAGCAGCTTTCCGTGGACAGCCAAAGAGACCCAGTACTTC. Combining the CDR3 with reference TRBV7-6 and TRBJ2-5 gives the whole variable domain GAGVSQSPRYKVTKRGQDVALRCDPISGHVSLYWYRQALGQGPEFLTYFNYEAQQDKSGLPNDRFSAERPEGSISTLTIQRTEQRDSAMYRCASSFPWTAKETQYFGPGTRLLVL.

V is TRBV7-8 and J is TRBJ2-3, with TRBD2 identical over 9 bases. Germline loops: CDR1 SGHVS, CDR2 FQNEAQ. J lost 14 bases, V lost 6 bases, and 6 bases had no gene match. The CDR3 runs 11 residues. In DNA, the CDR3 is TGTGCCAGCAGTTCCGGGACTAGCCCGTATTTT. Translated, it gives CASSSGTSPYF.

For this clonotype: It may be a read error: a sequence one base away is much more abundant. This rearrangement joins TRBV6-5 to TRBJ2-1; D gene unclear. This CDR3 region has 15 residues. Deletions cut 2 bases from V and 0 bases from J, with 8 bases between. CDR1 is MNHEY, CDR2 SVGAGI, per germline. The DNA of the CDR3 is TGTGCCAGCAGTTACCGGCAGGTCTCCTACAATGAGCAGTTCTTC. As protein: CASSYRQVSYNEQFF.

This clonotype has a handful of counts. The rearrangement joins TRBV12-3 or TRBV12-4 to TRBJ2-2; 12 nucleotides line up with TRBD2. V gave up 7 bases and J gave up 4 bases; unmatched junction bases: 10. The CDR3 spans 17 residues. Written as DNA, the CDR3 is TGTGCCAGCACCCCTCTAGCGGGGGGGCCGAGCACCGGGGAGCTGTTTTTT. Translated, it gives CASTPLAGGPSTGELFF.

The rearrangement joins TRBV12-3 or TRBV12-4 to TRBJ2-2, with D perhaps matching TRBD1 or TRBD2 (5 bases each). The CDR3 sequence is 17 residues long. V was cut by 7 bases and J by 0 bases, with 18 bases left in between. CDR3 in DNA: TGTGCCAGCACCCCGGGACGGACGGGGCCGAACACCGGGGAGCTGTTTTTT. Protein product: CASTPGRTGPNTGELFF.

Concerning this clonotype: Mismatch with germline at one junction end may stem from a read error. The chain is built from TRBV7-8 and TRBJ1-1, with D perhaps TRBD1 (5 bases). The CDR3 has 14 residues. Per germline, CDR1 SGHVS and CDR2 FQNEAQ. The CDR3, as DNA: TGTGCCAACAGCTTCCTCTCCCCGGGGCCTGAAGCTTTCTTT. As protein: CANSFLSPGPEAFF.

This chain's CDR3 is CAISVEASSYEQYV. The CDR3 DNA follows: TGTGCCATCAGTGTGGAGGCCAGCTCCTACGAGCAGTACGTC. V and J are TRBV10-3 and TRBJ2-7, with a tentative D call TRBD2 (5 bases). Germline V gives CDR1 ENHRY, CDR2 SYGVKD. The V end lost 4 bases, the J end lost 0 bases, and 10 bases lay between the germline ends. CDR3 length equals 14 residues.

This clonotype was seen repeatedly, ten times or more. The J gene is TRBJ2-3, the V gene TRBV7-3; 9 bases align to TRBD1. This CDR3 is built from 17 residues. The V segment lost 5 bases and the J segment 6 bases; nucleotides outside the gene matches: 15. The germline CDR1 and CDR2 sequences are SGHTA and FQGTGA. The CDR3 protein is CASSPGQGISFTDTQYF. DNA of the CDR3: TGTGCCAGCAGCCCCGGACAGGGGATTTCATTCACGGATACGCAGTATTTT.

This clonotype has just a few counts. CDR3 amino acids: CASSGWGAGTGELFF. The CDR3 region has the DNA TGTGCCAGCAGCGGGTGGGGGGCTGGGACCGGGGAGCTGTTTTTT. The rearrangement joins TRBV5-4 to TRBJ2-2; possibly TRBD1 or TRBD2 for D (6 bases each). The CDR3 extends over 15 amino acids. Trimming left V 4 bases short and J 5 bases short, with 15 bases between. Looked up from germline, CDR1 is SGHNT and CDR2 is YYREEE (reference sequence).

DNA of the CDR3: TGTGCCAGCTCACCACCGACAGGGGGCAGCTACAATGAGCAGTTCTTC. Its translation: CASSPPTGGSYNEQFF. The chain joins TRBV18 to TRBJ2-1, with 10 bases aligning to TRBD1. CDR3 size: 16 residues. J was trimmed by 3 bases and V by 0 bases; bases with no gene match: 2. Germline V lookup: CDR1 KGHSH, CDR2 LQKENI.

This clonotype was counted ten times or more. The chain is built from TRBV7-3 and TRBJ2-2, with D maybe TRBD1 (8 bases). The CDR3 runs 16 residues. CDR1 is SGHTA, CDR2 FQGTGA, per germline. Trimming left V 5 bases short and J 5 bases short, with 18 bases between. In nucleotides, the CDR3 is TGTGCCAGCAGCCTCACAGGGGGGGGAGGAACCGGGGAGCTGTTTTTT. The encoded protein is CASSLTGGGGTGELFF.

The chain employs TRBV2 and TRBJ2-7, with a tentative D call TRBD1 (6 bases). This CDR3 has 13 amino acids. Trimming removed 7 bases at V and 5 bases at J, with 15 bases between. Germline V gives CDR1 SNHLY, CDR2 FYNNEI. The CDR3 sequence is CASKSPGVHEQYF. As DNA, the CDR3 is TGTGCCAGCAAGTCCCCAGGGGTCCACGAGCAGTACTTC.

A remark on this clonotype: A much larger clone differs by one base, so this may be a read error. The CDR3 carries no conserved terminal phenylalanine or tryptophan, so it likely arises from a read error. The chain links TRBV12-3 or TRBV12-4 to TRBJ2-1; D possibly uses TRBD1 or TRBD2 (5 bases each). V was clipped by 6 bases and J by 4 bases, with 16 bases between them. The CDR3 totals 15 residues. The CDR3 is CASSFLAEGYNEQFS. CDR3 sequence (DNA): TGTGCCAGCAGCTTTTTGGCCGAGGGGTACAATGAGCAGTTCTCC.

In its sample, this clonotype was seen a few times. The CDR3 nucleotides are TGCAGTGCTAGAGATTCGGACGATGGGGACTATGGCTACACCTTC. Its protein is CSARDSDDGDYGYTF. The chain couples TRBV20-1 to TRBJ1-2; unclear D gene. The ends were cut back, 0 bases at V and 3 bases at J, with 14 bases in the middle. The germline gives CDR1 DFQATT, CDR2 SNEGSKA (reference sequence). The CDR3 has 15 amino acids.

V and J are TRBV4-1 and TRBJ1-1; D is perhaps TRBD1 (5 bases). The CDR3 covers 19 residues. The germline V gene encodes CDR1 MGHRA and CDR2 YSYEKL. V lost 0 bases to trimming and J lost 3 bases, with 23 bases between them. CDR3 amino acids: CASSQDPPPVRGRDTEAFF. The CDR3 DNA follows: TGCGCCAGCAGCCAAGATCCACCGCCCGTTCGGGGGAGGGACACTGAAGCTTTCTTT.

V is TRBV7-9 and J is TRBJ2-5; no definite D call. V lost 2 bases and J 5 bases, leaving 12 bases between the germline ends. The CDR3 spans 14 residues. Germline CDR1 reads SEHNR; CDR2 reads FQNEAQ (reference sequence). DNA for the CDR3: TGTGCCAGCAGCTTACCGGCCGCCCGGGAGACCCAGTACTTC. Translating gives CASSLPAARETQYF.

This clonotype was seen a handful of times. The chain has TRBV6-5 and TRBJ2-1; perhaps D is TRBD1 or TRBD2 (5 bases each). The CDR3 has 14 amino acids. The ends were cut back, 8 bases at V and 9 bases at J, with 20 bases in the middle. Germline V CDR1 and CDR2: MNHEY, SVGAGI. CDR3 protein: CASHNGTGLGEQFF. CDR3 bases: TGTGCCAGCCACAATGGGACGGGGTTGGGTGAGCAGTTCTTC.

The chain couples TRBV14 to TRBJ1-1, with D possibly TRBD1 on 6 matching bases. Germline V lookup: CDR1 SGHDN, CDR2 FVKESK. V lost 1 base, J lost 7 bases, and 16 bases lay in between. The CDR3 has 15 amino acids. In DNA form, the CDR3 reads TGTGCCAGCAGCCAAGCCCGTCACAGGGCGAATGAAGCTTTCTTT. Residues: CASSQARHRANEAFF.

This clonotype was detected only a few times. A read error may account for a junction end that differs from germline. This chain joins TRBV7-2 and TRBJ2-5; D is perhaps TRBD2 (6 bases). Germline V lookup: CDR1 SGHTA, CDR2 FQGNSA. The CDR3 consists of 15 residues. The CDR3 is CANSPEGFIQETQYF. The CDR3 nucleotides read TGTGCCAACAGCCCGGAGGGGTTCATTCAAGAGACCCAGTACTTC.

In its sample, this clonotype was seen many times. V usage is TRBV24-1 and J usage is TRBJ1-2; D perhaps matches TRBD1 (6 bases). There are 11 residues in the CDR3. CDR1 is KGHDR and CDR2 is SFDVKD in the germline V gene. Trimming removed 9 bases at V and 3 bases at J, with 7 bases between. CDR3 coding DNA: TGTGCCACCTCAGGGGACTATGGCTACACCTTC. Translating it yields CATSGDYGYTF.

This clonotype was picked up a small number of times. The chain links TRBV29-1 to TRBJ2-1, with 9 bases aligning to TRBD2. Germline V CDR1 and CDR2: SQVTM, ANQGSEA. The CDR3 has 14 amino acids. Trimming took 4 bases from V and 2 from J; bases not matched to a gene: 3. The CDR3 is CSVGAGGPYNEQFF. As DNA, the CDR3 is TGCAGCGTTGGTGCGGGGGGGCCCTACAATGAGCAGTTCTTC.

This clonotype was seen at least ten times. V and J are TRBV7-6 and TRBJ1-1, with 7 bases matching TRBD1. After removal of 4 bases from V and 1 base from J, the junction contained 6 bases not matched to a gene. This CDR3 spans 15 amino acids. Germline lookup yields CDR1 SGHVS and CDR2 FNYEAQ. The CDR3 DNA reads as TGTGCCAGCAGCTCCCGGACAGGAGCGAACACTGAAGCTTTCTTT. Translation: CASSSRTGANTEAFF.

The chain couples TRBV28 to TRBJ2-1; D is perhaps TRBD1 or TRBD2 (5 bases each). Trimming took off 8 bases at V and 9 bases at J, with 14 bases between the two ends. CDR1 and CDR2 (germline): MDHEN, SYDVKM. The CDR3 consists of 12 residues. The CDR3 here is CASRWGFSEQFF. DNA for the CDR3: TGTGCCAGCCGCTGGGGGTTTAGTGAGCAGTTCTTC.